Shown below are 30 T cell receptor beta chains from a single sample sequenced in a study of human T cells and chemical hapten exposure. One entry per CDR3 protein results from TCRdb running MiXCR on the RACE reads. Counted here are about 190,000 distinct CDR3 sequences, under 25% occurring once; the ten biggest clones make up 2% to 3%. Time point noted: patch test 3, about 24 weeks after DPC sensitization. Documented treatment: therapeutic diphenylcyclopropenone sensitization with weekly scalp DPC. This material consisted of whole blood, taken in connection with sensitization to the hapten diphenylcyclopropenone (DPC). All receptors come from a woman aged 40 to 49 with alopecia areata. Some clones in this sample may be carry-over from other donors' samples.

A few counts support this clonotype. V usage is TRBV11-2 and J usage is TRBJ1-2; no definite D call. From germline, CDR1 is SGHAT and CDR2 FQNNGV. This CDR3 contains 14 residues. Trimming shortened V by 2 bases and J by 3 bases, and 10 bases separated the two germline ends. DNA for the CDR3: TGTGCCAGCAGCTTATTCGGCGGATACTATGGCTACACCTTC. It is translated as CASSLFGGYYGYTF.

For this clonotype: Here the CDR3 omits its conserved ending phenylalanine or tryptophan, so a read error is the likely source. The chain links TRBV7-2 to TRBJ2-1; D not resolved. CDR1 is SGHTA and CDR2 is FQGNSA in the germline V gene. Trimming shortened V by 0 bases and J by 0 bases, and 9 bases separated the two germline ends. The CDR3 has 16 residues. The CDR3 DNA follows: TGTGCCAGCAGCTTAGCCCTCGCTAGCTCCTACAATGAGCAGTTCTCC. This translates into CASSLALASSYNEQFS.

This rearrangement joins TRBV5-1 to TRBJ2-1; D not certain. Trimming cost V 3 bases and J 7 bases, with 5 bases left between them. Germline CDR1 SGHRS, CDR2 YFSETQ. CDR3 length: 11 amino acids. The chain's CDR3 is CASSWTNEQFF. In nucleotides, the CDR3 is TGCGCCAGCAGCTGGACGAATGAGCAGTTCTTC.

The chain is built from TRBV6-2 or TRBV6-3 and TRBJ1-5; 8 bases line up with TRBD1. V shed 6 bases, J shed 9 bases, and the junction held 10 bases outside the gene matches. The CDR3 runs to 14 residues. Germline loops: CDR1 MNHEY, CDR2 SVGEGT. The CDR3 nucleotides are TGTGCCAGCAGACACAGGGGGTCGTTGGGGCCCCAGCATTTT. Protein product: CASRHRGSLGPQHF.

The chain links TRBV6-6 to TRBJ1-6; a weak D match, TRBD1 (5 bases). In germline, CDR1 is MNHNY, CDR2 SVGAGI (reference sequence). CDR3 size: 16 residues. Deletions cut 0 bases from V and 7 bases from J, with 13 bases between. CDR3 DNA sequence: TGTGCCAGCAGTTACTCAGAGGGGAGAAGGAATTCACCCCTCCACTTT. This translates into CASSYSEGRRNSPLHF.

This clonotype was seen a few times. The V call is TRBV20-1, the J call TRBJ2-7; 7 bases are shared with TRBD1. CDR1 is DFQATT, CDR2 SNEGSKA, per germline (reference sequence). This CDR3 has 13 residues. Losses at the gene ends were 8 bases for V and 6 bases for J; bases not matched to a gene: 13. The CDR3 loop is CSPLTGSLGEQYF. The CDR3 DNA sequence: TGCAGTCCTCTGACAGGGAGTCTAGGCGAGCAGTACTTC.

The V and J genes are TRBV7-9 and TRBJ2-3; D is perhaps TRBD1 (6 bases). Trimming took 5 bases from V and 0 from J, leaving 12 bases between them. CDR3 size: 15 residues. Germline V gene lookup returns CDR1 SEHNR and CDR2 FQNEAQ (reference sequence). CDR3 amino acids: CASSAVGASTDTQYF. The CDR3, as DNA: TGTGCCAGCAGCGCCGTGGGGGCTAGCACAGATACGCAGTATTTT.

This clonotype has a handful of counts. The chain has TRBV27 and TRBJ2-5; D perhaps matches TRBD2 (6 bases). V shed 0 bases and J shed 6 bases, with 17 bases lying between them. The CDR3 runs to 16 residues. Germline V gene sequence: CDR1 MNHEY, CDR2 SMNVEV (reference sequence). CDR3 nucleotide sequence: TGTGCCAGCAGTTTATCTCCGACCACGGGGAGGAAGACCCAGTACTTC. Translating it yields CASSLSPTTGRKTQYF.

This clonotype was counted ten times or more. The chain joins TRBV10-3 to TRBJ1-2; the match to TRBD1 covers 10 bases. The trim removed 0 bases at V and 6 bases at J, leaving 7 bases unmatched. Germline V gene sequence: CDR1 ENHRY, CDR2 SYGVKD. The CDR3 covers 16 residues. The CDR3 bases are TGTGCCATCAGTGAGTCGGGGACAGGGGTGCTGAATGGCTACACCTTC. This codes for CAISESGTGVLNGYTF.

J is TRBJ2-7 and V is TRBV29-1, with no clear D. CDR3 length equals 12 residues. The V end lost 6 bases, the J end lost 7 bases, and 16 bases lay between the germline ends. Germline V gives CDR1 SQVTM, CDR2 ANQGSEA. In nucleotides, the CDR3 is TGCAGCGTGTCTGCCCGAGTGGGGGAGCAGTACTTC. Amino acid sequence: CSVSARVGEQYF.

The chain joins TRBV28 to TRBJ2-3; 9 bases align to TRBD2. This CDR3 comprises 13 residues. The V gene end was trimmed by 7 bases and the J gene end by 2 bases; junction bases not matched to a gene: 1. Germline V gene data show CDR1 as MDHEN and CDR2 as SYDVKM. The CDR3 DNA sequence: TGTGCCAGCATAGCGGGGGTCACAGATACGCAGTATTTT. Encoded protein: CASIAGVTDTQYF.

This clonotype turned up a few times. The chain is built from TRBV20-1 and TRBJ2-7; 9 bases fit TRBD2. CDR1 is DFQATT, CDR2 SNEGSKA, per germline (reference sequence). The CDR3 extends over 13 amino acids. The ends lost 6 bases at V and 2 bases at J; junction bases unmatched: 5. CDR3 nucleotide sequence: TGCAGTGCCATAATAGCGGGAGCCTACGAGCAGTACTTC. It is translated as CSAIIAGAYEQYF.

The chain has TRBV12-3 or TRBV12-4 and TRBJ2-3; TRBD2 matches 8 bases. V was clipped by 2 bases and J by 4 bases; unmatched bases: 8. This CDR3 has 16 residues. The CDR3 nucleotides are TGTGCCAGCAGTTTATACAGCGGGGGAGGGGCAGATACGCAGTATTTT. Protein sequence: CASSLYSGGGADTQYF.

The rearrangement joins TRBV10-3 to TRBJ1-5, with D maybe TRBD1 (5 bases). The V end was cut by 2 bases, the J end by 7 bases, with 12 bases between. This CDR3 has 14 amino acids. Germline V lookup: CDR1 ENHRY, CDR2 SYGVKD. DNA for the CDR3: TGTGCCATCAGTGAGGTTCAGGGTGGACAGCCCCAGCATTTT. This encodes CAISEVQGGQPQHF.

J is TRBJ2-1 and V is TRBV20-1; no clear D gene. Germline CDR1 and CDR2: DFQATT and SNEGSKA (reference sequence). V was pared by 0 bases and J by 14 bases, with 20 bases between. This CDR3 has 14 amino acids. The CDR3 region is CSARDRVVTILEFF. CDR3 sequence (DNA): TGCAGTGCTAGAGATCGGGTCGTTACAATATTGGAGTTCTTC.

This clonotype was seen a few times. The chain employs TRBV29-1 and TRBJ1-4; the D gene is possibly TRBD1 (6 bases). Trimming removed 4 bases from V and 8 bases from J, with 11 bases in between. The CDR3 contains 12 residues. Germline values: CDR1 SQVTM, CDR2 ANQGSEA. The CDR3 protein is CSVVTGGEKLFF. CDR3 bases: TGCAGCGTTGTGACAGGTGGAGAAAAACTGTTTTTT.

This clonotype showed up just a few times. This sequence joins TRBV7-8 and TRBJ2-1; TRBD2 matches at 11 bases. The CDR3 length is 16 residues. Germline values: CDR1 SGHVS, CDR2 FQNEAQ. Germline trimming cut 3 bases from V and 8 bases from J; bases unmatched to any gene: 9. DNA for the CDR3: TGTGCCAGCAGCTTCCTCCGGACTAGCGGGTTCGATGAGCAGTTCTTC. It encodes CASSFLRTSGFDEQFF.

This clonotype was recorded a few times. CDR3: CASSLGTASTNEKLFF. Here the CDR3 DNA reads TGTGCCAGCAGTCTCGGGACAGCCTCAACTAATGAAAAACTGTTTTTT. The V and J genes are TRBV6-5 and TRBJ1-4, with TRBD1 identical over 7 bases. The CDR3 covers 16 residues. The V and J ends lost 5 bases and 0 bases, in that order; junction bases with no gene match: 6. Germline V gene sequence: CDR1 MNHEY, CDR2 SVGAGI.

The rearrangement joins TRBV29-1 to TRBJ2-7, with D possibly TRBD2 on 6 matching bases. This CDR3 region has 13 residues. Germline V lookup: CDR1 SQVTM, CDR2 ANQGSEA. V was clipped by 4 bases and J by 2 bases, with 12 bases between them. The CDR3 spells CSVATGSTYEQYF. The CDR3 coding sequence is TGCAGCGTTGCGACCGGGAGCACCTACGAGCAGTACTTC.

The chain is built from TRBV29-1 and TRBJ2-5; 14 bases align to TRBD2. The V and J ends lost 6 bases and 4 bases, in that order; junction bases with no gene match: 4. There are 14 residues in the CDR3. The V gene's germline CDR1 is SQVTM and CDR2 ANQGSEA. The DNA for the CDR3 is TGCAGCGTCGCCGGGACTAGCGGGGGAGAGACCCAGTACTTC. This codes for CSVAGTSGGETQYF.

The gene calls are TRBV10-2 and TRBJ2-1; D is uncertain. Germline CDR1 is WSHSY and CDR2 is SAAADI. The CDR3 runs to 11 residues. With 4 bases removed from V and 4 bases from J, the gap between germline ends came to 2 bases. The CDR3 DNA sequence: TGCGCCAGCAGTGGATACAATGAGCAGTTCTTC. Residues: CASSGYNEQFF.

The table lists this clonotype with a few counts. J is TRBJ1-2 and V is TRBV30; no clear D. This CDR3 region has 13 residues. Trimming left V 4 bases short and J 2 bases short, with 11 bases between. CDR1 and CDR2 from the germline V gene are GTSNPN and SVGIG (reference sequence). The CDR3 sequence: CAWTVQSNYGYTF. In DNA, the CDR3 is TGTGCCTGGACCGTCCAGTCCAACTATGGCTACACCTTC.

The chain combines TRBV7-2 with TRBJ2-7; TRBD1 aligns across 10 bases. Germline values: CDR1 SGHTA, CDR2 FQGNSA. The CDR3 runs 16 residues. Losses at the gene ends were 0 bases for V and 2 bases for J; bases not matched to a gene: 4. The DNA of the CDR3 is TGTGCCAGCAGCTTAGCGGCGGGACAGGGGACCTACGAGCAGTACTTC. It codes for CASSLAAGQGTYEQYF.

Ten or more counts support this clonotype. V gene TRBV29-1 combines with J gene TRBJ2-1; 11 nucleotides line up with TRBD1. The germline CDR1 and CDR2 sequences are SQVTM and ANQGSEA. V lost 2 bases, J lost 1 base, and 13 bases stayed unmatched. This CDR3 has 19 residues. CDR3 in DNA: TGCAGCGTTGAATGGGGACAGGGGGATGAGGGAGCATCCTACAATGAGCAGTTCTTC. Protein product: CSVEWGQGDEGASYNEQFF.

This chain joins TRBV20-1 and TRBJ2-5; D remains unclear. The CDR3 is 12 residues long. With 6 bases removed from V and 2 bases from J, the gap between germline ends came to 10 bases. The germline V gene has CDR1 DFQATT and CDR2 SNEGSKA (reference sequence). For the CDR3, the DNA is TGCAGTGCCGAAACACGACAAGAGACCCAGTACTTC. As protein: CSAETRQETQYF.

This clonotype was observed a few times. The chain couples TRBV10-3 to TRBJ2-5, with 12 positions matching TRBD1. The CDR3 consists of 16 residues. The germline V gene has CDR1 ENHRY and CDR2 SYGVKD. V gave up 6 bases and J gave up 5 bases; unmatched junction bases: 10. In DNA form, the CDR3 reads TGTGCCATCAGCTCAGGCGGGACAGGGGGCTCGGAGACCCAGTACTTC. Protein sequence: CAISSGGTGGSETQYF.

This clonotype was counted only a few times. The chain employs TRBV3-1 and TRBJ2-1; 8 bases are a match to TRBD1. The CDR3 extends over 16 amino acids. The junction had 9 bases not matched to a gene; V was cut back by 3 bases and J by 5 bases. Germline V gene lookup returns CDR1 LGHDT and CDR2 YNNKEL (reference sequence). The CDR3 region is CASSHRRDRSDNEQFF. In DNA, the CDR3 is TGTGCCAGCAGCCACCGCCGGGACAGGTCCGACAATGAGCAGTTCTTC.

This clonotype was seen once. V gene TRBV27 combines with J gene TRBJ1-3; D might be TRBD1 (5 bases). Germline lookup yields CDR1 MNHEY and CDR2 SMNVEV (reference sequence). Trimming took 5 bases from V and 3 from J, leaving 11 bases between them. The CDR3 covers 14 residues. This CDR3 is CASSRDGFGNTIYF. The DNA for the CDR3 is TGTGCCAGCAGTAGGGACGGTTTTGGAAACACCATATATTTT.

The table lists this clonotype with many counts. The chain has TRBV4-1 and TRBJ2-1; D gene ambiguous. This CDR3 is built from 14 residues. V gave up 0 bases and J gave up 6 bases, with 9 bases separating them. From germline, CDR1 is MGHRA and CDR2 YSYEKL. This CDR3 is CASSQEVRINEQFF. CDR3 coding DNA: TGCGCCAGCAGCCAAGAAGTTAGGATCAATGAGCAGTTCTTC.

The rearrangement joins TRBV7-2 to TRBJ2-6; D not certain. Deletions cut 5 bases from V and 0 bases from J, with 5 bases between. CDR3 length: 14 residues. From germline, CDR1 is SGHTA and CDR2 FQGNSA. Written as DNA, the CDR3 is TGTGCCAGCAGCCGGCTCTCTGGGGCCAACGTCCTGACTTTC. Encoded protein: CASSRLSGANVLTF.